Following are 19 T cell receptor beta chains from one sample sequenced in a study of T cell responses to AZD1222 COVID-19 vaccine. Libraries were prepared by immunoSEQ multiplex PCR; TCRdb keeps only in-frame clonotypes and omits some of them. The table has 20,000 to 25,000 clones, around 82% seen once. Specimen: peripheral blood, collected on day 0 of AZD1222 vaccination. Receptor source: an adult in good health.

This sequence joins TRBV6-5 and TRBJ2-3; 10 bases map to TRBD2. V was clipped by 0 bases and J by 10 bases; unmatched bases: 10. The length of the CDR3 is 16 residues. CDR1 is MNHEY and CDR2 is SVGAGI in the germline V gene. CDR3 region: CASSYSGLAARTAQYF. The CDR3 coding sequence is TGTGCCAGCAGTTACTCCGGACTAGCGGCGAGGACTGCGCAGTATTTT.

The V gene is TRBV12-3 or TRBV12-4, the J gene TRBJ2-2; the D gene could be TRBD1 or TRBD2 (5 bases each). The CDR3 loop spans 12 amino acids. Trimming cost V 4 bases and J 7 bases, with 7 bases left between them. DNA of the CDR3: TGTGCCAGCAGTTGGGACCGCGGGGAGCTGTTTTTT. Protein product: CASSWDRGELFF.

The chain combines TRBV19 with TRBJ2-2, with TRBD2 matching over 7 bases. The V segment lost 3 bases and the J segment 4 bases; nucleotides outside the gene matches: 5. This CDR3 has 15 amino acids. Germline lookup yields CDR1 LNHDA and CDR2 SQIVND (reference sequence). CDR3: CASSMLAVGTGELFF. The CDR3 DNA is TGTGCCAGTAGTATGCTAGCGGTGGGCACCGGGGAGCTGTTTTTT.

The CDR3 spells CASSSSDFYGRDEGYTF. In nucleotides, the CDR3 is TGTGCCAGCAGTTCCTCGGACTTTTACGGGCGGGATGAGGGCTACACCTTC. The chain carries TRBV6-2 or TRBV6-3 and TRBJ1-2; D uncertain. Germline V gene sequence: CDR1 MNHEY, CDR2 SVGEGT. The CDR3 length is 17 residues. Trimming pared 4 bases from V and 8 bases from J, leaving 26 bases between.

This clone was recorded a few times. CDR3 region: CASRLAGGLNEQFF. The CDR3 DNA follows: TGTGCCAGTAGACTAGCGGGAGGACTGAATGAGCAGTTCTTC. V gene TRBV19 combines with J gene TRBJ2-1; 12 bases map to TRBD2. Losses at the gene ends were 6 bases for V and 7 bases for J; bases not matched to a gene: 4. Germline CDR1 reads LNHDA; CDR2 reads SQIVND (reference sequence). CDR3 length equals 14 residues.

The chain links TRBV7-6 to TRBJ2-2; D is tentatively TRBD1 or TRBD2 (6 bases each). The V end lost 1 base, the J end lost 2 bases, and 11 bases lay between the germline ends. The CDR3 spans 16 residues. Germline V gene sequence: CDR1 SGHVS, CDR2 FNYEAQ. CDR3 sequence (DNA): TGTGCCAGCAGCTTAGATCGGGGGCCCAACACCGGGGAGCTGTTTTTT. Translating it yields CASSLDRGPNTGELFF. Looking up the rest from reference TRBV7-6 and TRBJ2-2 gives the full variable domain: GAGVSQSPRYKVTKRGQDVALRCDPISGHVSLYWYRQALGQGPEFLTYFNYEAQQDKSGLPNDRFSAERPEGSISTLTIQRTEQRDSAMYRCASSLDRGPNTGELFFGEGSRLTVL.

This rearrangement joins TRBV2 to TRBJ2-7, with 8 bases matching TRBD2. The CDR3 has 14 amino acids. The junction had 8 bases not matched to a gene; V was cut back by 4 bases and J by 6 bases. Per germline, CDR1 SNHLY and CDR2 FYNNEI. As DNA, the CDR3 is TGTGCCAGCAGTGTGATAGCGGGGATAGTCGAGCAGTACTTC. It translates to CASSVIAGIVEQYF.

The CDR3 coding sequence is TGTGCCAGCTCAGAGAAGTTCCAGGATGGGTACAATGAGCAGTTCTTC. Residues: CASSEKFQDGYNEQFF. This chain uses TRBV18 with TRBJ2-1; D gene unclear. The CDR3 consists of 16 residues. V was pared by 5 bases and J by 4 bases, with 18 bases between. CDR1 is KGHSH and CDR2 is LQKENI in the germline V gene.

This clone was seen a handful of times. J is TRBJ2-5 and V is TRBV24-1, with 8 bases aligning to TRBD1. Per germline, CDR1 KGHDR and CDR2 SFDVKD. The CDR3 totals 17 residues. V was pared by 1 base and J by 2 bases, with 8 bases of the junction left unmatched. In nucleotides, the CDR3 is TGTGCCACCAGTGATTTCACAGGGGGTGTACTACAAGAGACCCAGTACTTC. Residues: CATSDFTGGVLQETQYF.

In DNA, the CDR3 is TGCAGTGCTAGTCAGGGCGGGAATGAGCAGTTCTTC. Translation: CSASQGGNEQFF. This chain uses TRBV20-1 with TRBJ2-1; the D gene could be TRBD1 or TRBD2 (5 bases each). The CDR3 extends over 12 amino acids. The germline V gene has CDR1 DFQATT and CDR2 SNEGSKA (reference sequence). With 3 bases removed from V and 7 bases from J, the gap between germline ends came to 10 bases.

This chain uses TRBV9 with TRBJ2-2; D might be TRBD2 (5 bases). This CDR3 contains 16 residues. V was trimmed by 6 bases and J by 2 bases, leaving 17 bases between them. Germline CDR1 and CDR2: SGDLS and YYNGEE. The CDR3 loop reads CASTPGSLLNTGELFF. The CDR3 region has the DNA TGTGCCAGCACCCCGGGGTCGCTACTAAACACCGGGGAGCTGTTTTTT. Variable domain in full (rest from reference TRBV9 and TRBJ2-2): DSGVTQTPKHLITATGQRVTLRCSPRSGDLSVYWYQQSLDQGLQFLIQYYNGEERAKGNILERFSAQQFPDLHSELNLSSLELGDSALYFCASTPGSLLNTGELFFGEGSRLTVL.

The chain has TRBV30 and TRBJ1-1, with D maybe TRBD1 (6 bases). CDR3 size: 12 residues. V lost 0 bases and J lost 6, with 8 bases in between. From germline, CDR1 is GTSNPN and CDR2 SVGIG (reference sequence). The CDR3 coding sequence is TGTGCCTGGAGTGTAGGACAGCCTGAAGCTTTCTTT. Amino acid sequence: CAWSVGQPEAFF. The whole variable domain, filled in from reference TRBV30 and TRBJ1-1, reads SQTIHQWPATLVQPVGSPLSLECTVEGTSNPNLYWYRQAAGRGLQLLFYSVGIGQISSEVPQNLSASRPQDRQFILSSKKLLLSDSGFYLCAWSVGQPEAFFGQGTRLTVV.

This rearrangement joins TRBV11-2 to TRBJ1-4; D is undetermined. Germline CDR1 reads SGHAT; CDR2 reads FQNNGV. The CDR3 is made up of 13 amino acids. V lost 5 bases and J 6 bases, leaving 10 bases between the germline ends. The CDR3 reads CASSKHSYEKLFF. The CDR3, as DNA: TGTGCCAGCAGCAAGCACAGTTATGAAAAACTGTTTTTT.

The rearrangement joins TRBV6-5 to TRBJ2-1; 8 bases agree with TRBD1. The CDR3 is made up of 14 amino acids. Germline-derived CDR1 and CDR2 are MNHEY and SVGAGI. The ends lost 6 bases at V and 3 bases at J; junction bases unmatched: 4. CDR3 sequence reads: CASRYTGGYNEQFF. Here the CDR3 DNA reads TGTGCCAGCAGGTACACAGGGGGCTACAATGAGCAGTTCTTC.

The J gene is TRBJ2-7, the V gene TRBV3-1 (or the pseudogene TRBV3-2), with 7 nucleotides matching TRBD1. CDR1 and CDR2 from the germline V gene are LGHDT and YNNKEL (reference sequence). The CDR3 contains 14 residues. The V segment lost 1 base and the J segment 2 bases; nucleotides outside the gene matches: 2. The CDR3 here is CASSQAGTAYEQYF. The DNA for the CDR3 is TGTGCCAGCAGCCAAGCCGGGACAGCCTACGAGCAGTACTTC.

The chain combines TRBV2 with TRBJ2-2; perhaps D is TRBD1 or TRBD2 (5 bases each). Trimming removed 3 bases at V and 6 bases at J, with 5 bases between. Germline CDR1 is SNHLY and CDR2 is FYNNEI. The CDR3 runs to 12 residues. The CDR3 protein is CASSEGAGELFF. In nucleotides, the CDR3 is TGTGCCAGCAGTGAGGGGGCCGGGGAGCTGTTTTTT.

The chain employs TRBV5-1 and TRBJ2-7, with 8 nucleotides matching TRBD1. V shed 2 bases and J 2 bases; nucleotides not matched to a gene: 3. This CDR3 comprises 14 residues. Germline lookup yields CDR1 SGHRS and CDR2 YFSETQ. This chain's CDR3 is CASSLEQGAYEQYF. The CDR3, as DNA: TGCGCCAGCAGCTTAGAACAGGGGGCCTACGAGCAGTACTTC.

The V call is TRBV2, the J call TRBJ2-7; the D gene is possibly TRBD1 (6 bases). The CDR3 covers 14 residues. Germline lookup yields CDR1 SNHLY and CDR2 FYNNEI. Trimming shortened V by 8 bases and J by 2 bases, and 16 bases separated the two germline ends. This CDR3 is CASRTPRGTYEQYF. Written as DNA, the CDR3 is TGTGCCAGCCGTACCCCCAGGGGAACCTACGAGCAGTACTTC.

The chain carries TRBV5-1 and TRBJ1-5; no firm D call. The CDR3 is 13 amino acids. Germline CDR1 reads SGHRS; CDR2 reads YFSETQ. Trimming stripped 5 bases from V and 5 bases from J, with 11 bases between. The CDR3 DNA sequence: TGCGCCAGCAGAACCACCCCGGATCAGCCCCAGCATTTT. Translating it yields CASRTTPDQPQHF.